The text below deals with one T cell receptor beta chain. Its binding antigen is unknown. No base quality values were provided; no much bigger clone lies one nucleotide off. The time point label here, explained by the study, means: baseline before first vaccination. The vaccinee samples were drawn from two UK trials, COV001 and COV002, one of which was a single-blind randomized controlled phase 2/3 trial testing AZD1222 (ChAdOx1 nCoV-19) in healthy adults. For TCRbeta chain sequencing, PBMC samples from trial participants were taken at day 0 and at day 28 after the second dose. V is pared back by 0 bases and J by 13 bases, with 15 bases lying between the germline termini. From its cysteine to its phenylalanine, the CDR3 spans 13 amino acids. Just CDR3 DNA is preserved here, 39 bases in frame from base 1. The germline V gene specifies LGHNT as CDR1 and FRNRAP as CDR2. The CDR3 regions of human TCRbeta chains were analyzed by immunosequencing. The source study handled its data this way. Repertoire TCRs were checked for matches against a reference library of SARS-CoV-2-specific TCRs that had been generated using the MIRA antigen-specificity platform. Breadth was defined as the fraction of unique TCRs that were SARS-CoV-2-associated, and depth was defined as the fraction of total T cells that were SARS-CoV-2-associated. Using the MIRA data, every spike-specific TCR was mapped to the spike region that the TCR reacted to and assigned to either a CD4 or a CD8 class. Log10-transformed breadth and depth values were compared by one-way ANOVA with Sidak's multiple comparisons tests. TCRdb took this table from immuneACCESS and kept in-frame rearrangements with V and J called. Such tables lack part of the clones; where checked against another copy, unresolved V genes explain under half of the gap, and the rest is unexplained. For V, J and clone size, that table is used; D and trimming come from the DNA. The sample table contains over 85,000 clones; only one count was recorded for about 86% of them. The ten largest clones capture more than 4.5% of the sample.

These data originate in a study of T cell responses to AZD1222 COVID-19 vaccine (dated by TCRdb to about 2021). For context, the study as a whole: Because spike-specific TCR depth and breadth did not differ between the two schedules, AZD1222 recipients who got a second dose at roughly 4 weeks were pooled with those who got a second dose at roughly 12 weeks. TCR sequencing covered more than 230 trial participants: 200 to 220 given two doses of AZD1222 and approximately 25 given two doses of MenACWY control vaccine. Enrollment into the trials was organized by age into subgroups of 18-55, 56-69 and 70-plus years, and those subgroups contained approximately 160, 26 and 62 TCR-sequenced participants, respectively.

Overall results and qualifications from the work: Because no day 14 peak-response samples were available, repertoires were characterized only after the peak T cell response. Conclusions about previously exposed vaccinees were limited because only six AZD1222 recipients were SARS-CoV-2 seropositive at baseline. Reportedly, almost half of the unique spike-specific TCRs recognized epitopes lying outside the regions that are mutated in the B.1.351 and B.1.1.7 variants. The 56-69-year group was small, and its depth increase did not reach significance, likely because of low power. A significant rise in spike-specific TCR breadth and depth was observed after two AZD1222 doses relative to day 0 and relative to MenACWY recipients. Vaccine-associated CD4 TCRs spanned the whole spike protein, with dominant responses in regions 160-218 and 743-854. Most participants were white British and females outnumbered males, and the authors suggested that clonal diversity may have been underestimated.

The sequencing here drew on peripheral blood, taken on day 0 of AZD1222 vaccination. The chain joins TRBV12-5 to TRBJ1-2; no D gene is confidently identified. The receptor's source is an adult in good health. Here is the DNA: TGTGCTAGTGGTTTGGTACGGGGAGGTCCCATCACCTTC. It is translated as CASGLVRGGPITF.